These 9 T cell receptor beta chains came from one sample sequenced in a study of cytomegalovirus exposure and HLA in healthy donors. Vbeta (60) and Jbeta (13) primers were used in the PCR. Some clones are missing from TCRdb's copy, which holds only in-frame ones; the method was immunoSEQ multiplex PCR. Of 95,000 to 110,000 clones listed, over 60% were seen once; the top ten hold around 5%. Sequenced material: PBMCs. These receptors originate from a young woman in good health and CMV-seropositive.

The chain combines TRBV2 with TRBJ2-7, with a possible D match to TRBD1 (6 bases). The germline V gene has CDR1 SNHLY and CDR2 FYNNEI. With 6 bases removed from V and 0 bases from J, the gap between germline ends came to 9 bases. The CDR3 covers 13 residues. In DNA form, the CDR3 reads TGTGCCAGCAGCAGGGGTGCCTCCTACGAGCAGTACTTC. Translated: CASSRGASYEQYF.

The CDR3 sequence: CATRTSVYNEQFF. CDR3 bases: TGTGCCACTAGGACTAGCGTCTACAATGAGCAGTTCTTC. This chain uses TRBV27 with TRBJ2-1; TRBD2 aligns across 9 bases. CDR3 length equals 13 residues. Germline V gene sequence: CDR1 MNHEY, CDR2 SMNVEV (reference sequence). The trim removed 10 bases at V and 3 bases at J, leaving 4 bases unmatched.

CDR3 sequence: CATTLAGGWDTGELFF. The CDR3 nucleotides are TGTGCCACCACACTAGCGGGAGGATGGGACACCGGGGAGCTGTTTTTT. V gene TRBV19 combines with J gene TRBJ2-2; 12 nucleotides line up with TRBD2. The CDR3 totals 16 residues. CDR1 is LNHDA, CDR2 SQIVND, per germline (reference sequence). J was trimmed by 3 bases and V by 10 bases; bases with no gene match: 9.

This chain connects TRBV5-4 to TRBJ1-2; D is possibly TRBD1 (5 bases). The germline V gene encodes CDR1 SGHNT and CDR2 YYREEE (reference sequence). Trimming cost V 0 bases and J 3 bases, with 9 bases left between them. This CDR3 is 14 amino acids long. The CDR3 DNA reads TGTGCCAGCAGCTTGGCAGGCAGGGACTATGGCTACACCTTC. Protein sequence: CASSLAGRDYGYTF.

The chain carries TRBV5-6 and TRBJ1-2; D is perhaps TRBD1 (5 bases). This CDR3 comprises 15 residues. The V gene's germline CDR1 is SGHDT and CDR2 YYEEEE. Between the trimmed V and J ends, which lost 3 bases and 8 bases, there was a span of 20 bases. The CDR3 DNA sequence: TGTGCCAGCAGCTCAATTAGCCGGGACCGGGGGGGCTACACCTTC. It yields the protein CASSSISRDRGGYTF.

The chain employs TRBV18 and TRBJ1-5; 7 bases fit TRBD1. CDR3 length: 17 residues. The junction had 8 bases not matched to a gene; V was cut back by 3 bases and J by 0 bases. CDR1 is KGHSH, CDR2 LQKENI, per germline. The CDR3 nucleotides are TGTGCCAGCTCACCGGCCGCCGGGACAGCTAGCAATCAGCCCCAGCATTTT. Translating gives CASSPAAGTASNQPQHF.

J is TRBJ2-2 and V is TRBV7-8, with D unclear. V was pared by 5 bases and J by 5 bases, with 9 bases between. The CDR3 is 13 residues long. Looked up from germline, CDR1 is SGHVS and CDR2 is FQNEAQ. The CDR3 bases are TGTGCCAGCAGCCCCCTCCGTACCGGGGAGCTGTTTTTT. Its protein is CASSPLRTGELFF.

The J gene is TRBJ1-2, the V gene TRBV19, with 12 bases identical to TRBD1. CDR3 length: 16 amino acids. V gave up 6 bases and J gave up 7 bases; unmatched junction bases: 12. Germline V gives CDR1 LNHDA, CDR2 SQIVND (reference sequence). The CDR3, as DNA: TGTGCCAGTAGCAATCCCCCGGGACAGGGGGCGGTTGGCTACACCTTC. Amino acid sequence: CASSNPPGQGAVGYTF.

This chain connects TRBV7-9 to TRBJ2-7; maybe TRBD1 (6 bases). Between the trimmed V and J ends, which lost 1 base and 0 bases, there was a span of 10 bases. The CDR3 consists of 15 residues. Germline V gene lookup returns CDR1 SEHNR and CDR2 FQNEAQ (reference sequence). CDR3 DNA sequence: TGTGCCAGCAGCTTAGGACAGGTTAGCTCCTACGAGCAGTACTTC. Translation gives CASSLGQVSSYEQYF.